The T cell receptor (beta chain) described here comes from a study of shared clonotypes between healthy human individuals. The wider study: Per donor, CD8 memory used one plate, CD8 naive used two, CD4 memory used three and CD4 naive used three.

Germline CDR1 MDHEN, CDR2 SYDVKM. The CDR3 spans 13 residues. Trimming took 8 bases from V and 2 from J, leaving 13 bases between them. Whole-study results and caveats: There were few donors, and this limited the genetic and exposure-history diversity represented.

Researchers divided each subset's genomic DNA evenly across several immunoSEQ plates. Some clones are missing from TCRdb's copy, which holds only in-frame ones; the method was immunoSEQ multiplex PCR. Of roughly 2,500,000 clones in the sample, roughly 93% were seen once. Notes on this clone: The antigen remains undetermined. Additional DNA sequences in this sample encode the identical CDR3.

The V and J genes are TRBV28 and TRBJ2-7; D might be TRBD2 (6 bases). This receptor was identified in a man younger than 35 in good health. Some clones in this sample may be carry-over from other donors' samples. Sequencing was done on a sample of naive CD4+ T cells from PBMCs. Subset described: CD45RA+ positively selected. CDR3 region: CASLGGGPYEQYF. CDR3 nucleotide sequence: TGTGCCAGCCTCGGGGGTGGGCCCTACGAGCAGTACTTC.